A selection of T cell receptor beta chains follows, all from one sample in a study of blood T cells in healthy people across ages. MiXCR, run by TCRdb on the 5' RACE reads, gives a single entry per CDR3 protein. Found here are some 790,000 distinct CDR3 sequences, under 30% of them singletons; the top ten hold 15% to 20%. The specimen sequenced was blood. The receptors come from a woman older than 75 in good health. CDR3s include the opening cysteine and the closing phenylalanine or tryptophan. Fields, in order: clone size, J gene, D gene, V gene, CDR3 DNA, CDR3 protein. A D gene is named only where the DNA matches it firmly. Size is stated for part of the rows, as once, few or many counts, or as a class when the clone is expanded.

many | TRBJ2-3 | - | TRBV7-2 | TGTGCCAGCAGCCATCCTAGCAGCGCAGATACGCAGTATTTT | CASSHPSSADTQYF
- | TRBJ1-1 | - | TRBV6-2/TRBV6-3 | TGTGCCAGCAGTTACAAGGTGTCGGGCCTTCCGGACACTGAAGCTTTCTTT | CASSYKVSGLPDTEAFF
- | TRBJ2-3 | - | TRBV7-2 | TGTACCAGCAGCCTATCGCTAGCGATCACAGATACGCAGTATTTT | CTSSLSLAITDTQYF
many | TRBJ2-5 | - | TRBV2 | TGTGCCAGCAATTTACAGGGACCACAAGAGACCCAGTACTTC | CASNLQGPQETQYF
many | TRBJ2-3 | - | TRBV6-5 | TGTGCCAGCAGTTACTCCCCTGGGACTCCACATACGCAGTATTTT | CASSYSPGTPHTQYF
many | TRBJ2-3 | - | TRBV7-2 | TGTGCCAGCAGCTCCTACGGAGATACGCAGTATTTT | CASSSYGDTQYF
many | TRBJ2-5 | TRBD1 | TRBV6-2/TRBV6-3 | TGTGCCAGCAGTTATGCAGGGGGCGTAGAGACCCAGTACTTC | CASSYAGGVETQYF
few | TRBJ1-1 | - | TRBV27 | TGTGCCAGCAGTTTGCGGCCCTGGCACACTGAAGCTTTCTTT | CASSLRPWHTEAFF
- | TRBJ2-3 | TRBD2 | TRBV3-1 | TGTGCCAGCAGCCAAGATAATAGAGCGGGGGGGCCAGATACGCAGTATTTT | CASSQDNRAGGPDTQYF
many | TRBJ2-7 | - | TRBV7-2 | TGTGCCAGCAGCACCAGGTCCTACAGCATGTCCTACGAGCAGTACTTC | CASSTRSYSMSYEQYF
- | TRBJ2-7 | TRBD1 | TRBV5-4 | TGTGCCAGCAGCTTGAGAAGGGCAGGGGGCTCCTACGAGCAGTACTTC | CASSLRRAGGSYEQYF
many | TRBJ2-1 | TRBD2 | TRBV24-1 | TGTGCCACCAGTGACCTCCGGCGGGGGGGCAACAATGAGCAGTTCTTC | CATSDLRRGGNNEQFF
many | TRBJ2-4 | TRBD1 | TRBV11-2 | TGTGCCAGCAGCGTAAACCAGGGGGCGTTGGGCAAAAACATTCAGTACTTC | CASSVNQGALGKNIQYF
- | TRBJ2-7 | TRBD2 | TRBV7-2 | TGTGCCAGCAGCCTGTCGGAGGGCGGGAGGGCCTACGAGCAGTACTTC | CASSLSEGGRAYEQYF
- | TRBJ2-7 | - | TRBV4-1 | TGCGCCAGCAGCCAAGAGGGACCTCGGGGGCGGAACTACGAGCAGTACTTC | CASSQEGPRGRNYEQYF
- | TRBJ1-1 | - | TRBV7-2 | TGTGCCAGCAGCATAGAAGCGGGGGGGTTGGCTTTCTTT | CASSIEAGGLAFF
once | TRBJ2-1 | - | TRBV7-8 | TGTGCCAGCAGCTTAGAAGGGATGGGAGCCTACAATGAGCAGTTCTTC | CASSLEGMGAYNEQFF
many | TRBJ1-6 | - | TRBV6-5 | TGTGCCAGCGTGGACCTCCGCTATAATTCACCCCTCCACTTT | CASVDLRYNSPLHF
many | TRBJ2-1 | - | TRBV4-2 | TGTGCCAGCAGCCAAGTACAGGGCAATGAGCAGTTCTTC | CASSQVQGNEQFF
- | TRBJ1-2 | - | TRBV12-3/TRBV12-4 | TGTGCCAGCAGTACAGGGACGGGCGGCTACACCTTC | CASSTGTGGYTF
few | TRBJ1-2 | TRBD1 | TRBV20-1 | TGCAGTGCCTTTCGGGGGGACAGGGTACTAGACGGCTACACCTTC | CSAFRGDRVLDGYTF
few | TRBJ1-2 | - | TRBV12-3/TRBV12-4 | TGTGCCAGCAGTTCCTACAGTTCCCACACCTTC | CASSSYSSHTF
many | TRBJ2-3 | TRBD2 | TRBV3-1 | TGTGCCAGCAGCCGACTAGCGGGGGGCAAAGATACGCAGTATTTT | CASSRLAGGKDTQYF
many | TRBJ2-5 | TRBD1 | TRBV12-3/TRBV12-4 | TGTGCCAGCGGGGGGACAGGGAGGGAGACCCAGTACTTC | CASGGTGRETQYF
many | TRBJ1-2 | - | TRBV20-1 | TGCAGTGCTAGTTCCGGGGGCGACTATGGCTACACCTTC | CSASSGGDYGYTF
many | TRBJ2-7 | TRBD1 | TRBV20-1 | TGCAGTGCCGACAGGGGGGGAACCTACGAGCAGTACTTC | CSADRGGTYEQYF
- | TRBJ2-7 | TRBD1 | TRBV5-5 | TGTGCCAGCAGATATCGCGGGACAGGGTCCTACGAGCAGTACTTC | CASRYRGTGSYEQYF
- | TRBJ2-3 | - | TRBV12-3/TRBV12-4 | TGTGCCAGCAGTTTCGGCAGACCTAGCACAGATGTGCAGTATTTT | CASSFGRPSTDVQYF
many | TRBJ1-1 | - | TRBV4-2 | TGTGCCAGCAGCCAAGAGGCAGGGGCGAACACTGAAGCTTTCTTT | CASSQEAGANTEAFF
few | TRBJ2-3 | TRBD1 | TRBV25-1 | TGTGCCAGCAGTGAATCGGACAGGGGAGGGAGGGCAGATACGCAGTATTTT | CASSESDRGGRADTQYF
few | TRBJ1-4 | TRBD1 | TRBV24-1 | TGTGCCACCTCCGATTCCGGGACAGGGACTAATGAAAAACTGTTTTTT | CATSDSGTGTNEKLFF
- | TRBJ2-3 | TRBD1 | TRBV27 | TGTGCCAGCAGTCTGCTCTCCCCGGGACAGGGAAGCACAGATACGCAGTATTTT | CASSLLSPGQGSTDTQYF
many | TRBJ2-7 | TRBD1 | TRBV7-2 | TGTGCCAGCAGCTTAGTCCGGGACAGTACCTACGAGCAGTACTTC | CASSLVRDSTYEQYF
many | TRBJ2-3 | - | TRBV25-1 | TGTGCCAGCAGTGAACATCGTACGCAGTATTTT | CASSEHRTQYF
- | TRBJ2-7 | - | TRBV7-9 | TGTGTCAGCAGCCTAGACTACGAGCAGTACTTC | CVSSLDYEQYF
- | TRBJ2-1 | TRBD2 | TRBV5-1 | TGCGCCAGCAGCCCGACTAGCGGGAGGAATGAGCAGTTCTTC | CASSPTSGRNEQFF
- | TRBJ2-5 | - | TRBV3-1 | TGTGCCAGCAGCGTGCAGGGGGGTTTGGAGACCCAGTACTTC | CASSVQGGLETQYF
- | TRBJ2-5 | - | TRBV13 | TGTGCCAGCAGCCCGCGAAAGGTAGAGGAGACCCAGTACTTC | CASSPRKVEETQYF
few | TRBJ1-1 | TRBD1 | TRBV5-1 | TGCGCCAGCAGCTGGGACAGGGGGCGACCGAACACTGAAGCTTTCTTT | CASSWDRGRPNTEAFF
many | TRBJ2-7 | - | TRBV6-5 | TGTGCCAGCAGGCAATATTCCTACGAGCAGTACTTC | CASRQYSYEQYF